This T cell receptor beta chain was recorded in a study of T cell responses to AZD1222 COVID-19 vaccine. About the research overall: Pooled together were second doses at about 4 or about 12 weeks. Whole-study results and caveats: Seropositivity was recorded at baseline in only six AZD1222 recipients. Spike-specific TCR breadth and depth were elevated following two AZD1222 doses. Spike regions recognized by vaccine-associated CD4 TCRs spanned the protein, led by 160-218 and 743-854.

TCRdb's copy holds only in-frame clones and misses some; the assay was immunoSEQ multiplex PCR. The sample lists roughly 120,000 clones, approximately 84% occurring once. In regard to this clone: Its antigen is currently unknown.

Per germline, CDR1 GTSNPN and CDR2 SVGIG (reference sequence). The CDR3 consists of 13 residues. With V trimmed by 3 bases and J by 2 bases, 2 bases remained unmatched. This clonotype was obtained from an adult in good health. The sequencing here drew on peripheral blood, taken on day 0 of AZD1222 vaccination. The chain has TRBV30 and TRBJ2-7, with 9 bases that match TRBD1. CDR3 sequence (DNA): TGTGCCTGGAGGAGGACAGGGGCCTACGAGCAGTACTTC. Its translation is CAWRRTGAYEQYF. The whole variable domain, remainder taken from reference TRBV30 and TRBJ2-7, is SQTIHQWPATLVQPVGSPLSLECTVEGTSNPNLYWYRQAAGRGLQLLFYSVGIGQISSEVPQNLSASRPQDRQFILSSKKLLLSDSGFYLCAWRRTGAYEQYFGPGTRLTVT.